One and the same sample provided the 28 T cell receptor beta chains below, sequenced in a study of blood T cell repertoires in COVID-19. The repertoire was sequenced with immunoSEQ multiplex PCR; TCRdb's copy has only in-frame clones and lacks some. The profile covers tens of thousands of clones, with around nine tenths appearing a single time and around 10% taken by the ten largest. Specimen: peripheral blood. The receptors derive from a man aged 70-80 years with active or convalescent COVID-19.

This sequence joins TRBV29-1 and TRBJ2-5; the D gene is possibly TRBD1 (5 bases). Trimming removed 7 bases from V and 5 bases from J, with 11 bases in between. Germline CDR1 and CDR2: SQVTM and ANQGSEA. The CDR3 has 11 residues. The CDR3 loop is CSAKKGETQYF. DNA of the CDR3: TGCAGCGCCAAAAAGGGGGAGACCCAGTACTTC.

This clone has just a few counts. The chain couples TRBV9 to TRBJ1-4, with D possibly matching TRBD1 (5 bases). The germline V gene encodes CDR1 SGDLS and CDR2 YYNGEE. The V end was cut by 4 bases, the J end by 7 bases, with 17 bases between. The CDR3 is 15 amino acids. In nucleotides, the CDR3 is TGTGCCAGCAGCCCAGGCGGGGGTTTGTCTGAAAAACTGTTTTTT. Translation: CASSPGGGLSEKLFF.

The gene calls are TRBV11-3 and TRBJ2-3; 8 bases agree with TRBD2. The J segment lost 0 bases and the V segment lost 5 bases, leaving 4 bases of the junction unmatched. Germline CDR1 is SGHNT and CDR2 is YENEEA. CDR3 length: 15 residues. The DNA of the CDR3 is TGTGCCAGCAGCCCGCGGGGGGCAAGCACAGATACGCAGTATTTT. Translation: CASSPRGASTDTQYF.

The V gene is TRBV7-6, the J gene TRBJ2-7; tentative D call: TRBD2 (5 bases). This CDR3 has 14 residues. V was clipped by 1 base and J by 6 bases, with 13 bases between them. Germline V CDR1 and CDR2: SGHVS, FNYEAQ. CDR3 coding DNA: TGTGCCAGCAGCTTAGATCCTAGCCGGCGCGAGCAGTACTTC. It codes for CASSLDPSRREQYF.

This chain links TRBV25-1 with TRBJ1-2, with TRBD1 matching 8 bases. Trimming removed 4 bases from V and 5 bases from J; junction bases left unmatched: 12. Germline V CDR1 and CDR2: MGHDK, SYGVNS. There are 16 residues in the CDR3. CDR3 in DNA: TGTGCCAGCAGTGGGACAGGGTCTCGGGCTAGGTATGGCTACACCTTC. It yields the protein CASSGTGSRARYGYTF.

The chain is built from TRBV5-1 and TRBJ2-7; 7 nucleotides align to TRBD1. CDR1 is SGHRS and CDR2 is YFSETQ in the germline V gene. The trim removed 4 bases at V and 4 bases at J, leaving 11 bases unmatched. The CDR3 is made up of 15 amino acids. In DNA, the CDR3 is TGCGCCAGCAGCAGGGAGACAGGGCTTACATACGAGCAGTACTTC. It yields the protein CASSRETGLTYEQYF.

This clone is a singleton in its sample. This rearrangement joins TRBV9 to TRBJ1-2; D may be TRBD1 (5 bases). V lost 4 bases and J lost 3, with 25 bases in between. This CDR3 is built from 18 residues. Germline V gene sequence: CDR1 SGDLS, CDR2 YYNGEE. In DNA form, the CDR3 reads TGTGCCAGCAGCATATGGGACTCCCTTAGCGGATGGGACTATGGCTACACCTTC. Its protein product is CASSIWDSLSGWDYGYTF.

The chain couples TRBV27 to TRBJ2-7; 11 bases are a match to TRBD1. Germline CDR1 reads MNHEY; CDR2 reads SMNVEV (reference sequence). V gave up 7 bases and J gave up 2 bases; unmatched junction bases: 4. The CDR3 covers 14 residues. In nucleotides, the CDR3 is TGTGCCAGCAAACCGGGACAGGGGGCCTACGAGCAGTACTTC. The encoded protein is CASKPGQGAYEQYF.

The chain combines TRBV7-8 with TRBJ1-2, with D possibly matching TRBD1 (5 bases). The CDR3 runs to 15 residues. V lost 5 bases and J 3 bases, leaving 16 bases between the germline ends. Germline V CDR1 and CDR2: SGHVS, FQNEAQ. CDR3 sequence reads: CASSRDPQEYYGYTF. CDR3 in DNA: TGTGCCAGCAGCCGAGATCCACAGGAATACTATGGCTACACCTTC.

This clone was observed a few times. V gene TRBV3-1 (or the pseudogene TRBV3-2) combines with J gene TRBJ1-1; the D is unclear. V dropped 3 bases and J dropped 5 bases, with 10 bases sitting between them. CDR1 and CDR2 from the germline V gene are LGHDT and YNNKEL (reference sequence). The CDR3 totals 13 residues. The CDR3 here is CASSQFAGTEAFF. The CDR3 DNA sequence: TGTGCCAGCAGCCAGTTCGCGGGGACTGAAGCTTTCTTT.

V usage is TRBV24-1 and J usage is TRBJ1-5; no clear D gene. The CDR3 has 14 amino acids. Trimming removed 0 bases from V and 5 bases from J, with 7 bases in between. CDR1 is KGHDR and CDR2 is SFDVKD in the germline V gene. CDR3 sequence: CATSDLGSHQPQHF. The CDR3 DNA is TGTGCCACCAGTGATTTGGGCAGTCATCAGCCCCAGCATTTT.

The V and J genes are TRBV4-1 and TRBJ2-2; TRBD2 agrees at 7 bases. The CDR3 is 17 residues long. Per the germline V gene, CDR1 is MGHRA and CDR2 is YSYEKL. J was trimmed by 4 bases and V by 0 bases; bases with no gene match: 8. CDR3 sequence (DNA): TGCGCCAGCAGCCAAGATCGCCGCGGGGGACCCACCGGGGAGCTGTTTTTT. Translated, it gives CASSQDRRGGPTGELFF.

This chain connects TRBV5-5 to TRBJ1-5; TRBD1 aligns across 8 bases. With 2 bases clipped from V and 1 base from J, the junction kept 8 bases outside the gene matches. CDR1 SGHKS and CDR2 YYEKEE come from the germline V gene (reference sequence). The CDR3 contains 17 residues. The CDR3 region is CASSLQWQGASNQPQHF. DNA for the CDR3: TGTGCCAGCAGCTTACAGTGGCAGGGGGCGAGCAATCAGCCCCAGCATTTT.

The rearrangement links TRBV30 to TRBJ1-2; maybe TRBD1 (6 bases). V shed 0 bases and J shed 0 bases, with 17 bases lying between them. From germline, CDR1 is GTSNPN and CDR2 SVGIG (reference sequence). The CDR3 covers 17 residues. CDR3 region: CAWSVRQGSWPNYGYTF. CDR3 bases: TGTGCCTGGAGTGTAAGGCAGGGGAGCTGGCCTAACTATGGCTACACCTTC.

The J gene is TRBJ2-6, the V gene TRBV15; TRBD2 is a possible D gene (5 bases). From germline, CDR1 is LNHNV and CDR2 YYDKDF (reference sequence). V was cut by 0 bases and J by 1 base, with 7 bases left in between. This CDR3 has 16 amino acids. CDR3 amino acids: CATSRDSGSGANVLTF. The CDR3 DNA reads TGTGCCACCAGCAGAGACAGCGGATCTGGGGCCAACGTCCTGACTTTC.

The rearrangement joins TRBV7-9 to TRBJ2-7; weak D call: TRBD2 (6 bases). Per the germline V gene, CDR1 is SEHNR and CDR2 is FQNEAQ (reference sequence). The CDR3 contains 15 residues. V lost 4 bases, J lost 0 bases, and 13 bases lay in between. The DNA of the CDR3 is TGTGCCAGCAGCTCCCTAGGCGGGGTCTCCTACGAGCAGTACTTC. This sequence encodes CASSSLGGVSYEQYF. The complete variable domain, with remaining parts taken from reference TRBV7-9 and TRBJ2-7, reads DTGVSQNPRHKITKRGQNVTFRCDPISEHNRLYWYRQTLGQGPEFLTYFQNEAQLEKSRLLSDRFSAERPKGSFSTLEIQRTEQGDSAMYLCASSSLGGVSYEQYFGPGTRLTVT.

The gene calls are TRBV7-2 and TRBJ2-7; D uncertain. The CDR3 loop spans 12 amino acids. Germline V gene lookup returns CDR1 SGHTA and CDR2 FQGNSA. The V gene lost 5 bases and the J gene lost 6 bases, with 11 bases spanning the gap. CDR3 DNA sequence: TGTGCCAGCAGCCGTACAAGATCCGAGCAGTACTTC. Protein sequence: CASSRTRSEQYF.

The chain is built from TRBV6-5 and TRBJ1-5, with 8 bases that match TRBD1. The CDR3 is 15 amino acids. Germline V CDR1 and CDR2: MNHEY, SVGAGI. Germline trimming cut 5 bases from V and 4 bases from J; bases unmatched to any gene: 7. The CDR3 DNA reads TGTGCCAGCAGTCCTCGCCGGACAGGGAATCAGCCCCAGCATTTT. Encoded protein: CASSPRRTGNQPQHF.

The rearrangement uses TRBV6-2 or TRBV6-3 and TRBJ1-6; 8 bases are shared with TRBD1. V was pared by 0 bases and J by 9 bases, with 13 bases of the junction left unmatched. The CDR3 is made up of 18 amino acids. The germline V gene has CDR1 MNHEY and CDR2 SVGEGT. CDR3 protein: CASSYSGTGNPATSPLHF. The CDR3 DNA reads as TGTGCCAGCAGTTACTCGGGGACAGGCAACCCCGCTACTTCACCCCTCCACTTT.

The J gene is TRBJ1-1, the V gene TRBV5-1, with TRBD1 matching 8 bases. V lost 5 bases to trimming and J lost 4 bases; unmatched junction nucleotides: 10. From germline, CDR1 is SGHRS and CDR2 YFSETQ. The CDR3 is 15 residues long. The CDR3 sequence: CASRPTGGGITEAFF. The DNA for the CDR3 is TGCGCCAGCAGACCCACAGGGGGAGGAATCACTGAAGCTTTCTTT.

This clone was counted a few times. The V and J genes are TRBV5-4 and TRBJ2-3, with unresolved D. The V end lost 0 bases, the J end lost 0 bases, and 11 bases lay between the germline ends. CDR1 is SGHNT, CDR2 YYREEE, per germline (reference sequence). The CDR3 totals 16 residues. This chain's CDR3 is CASSLAPTTSTDTQYF. The CDR3 DNA reads TGTGCCAGCAGCTTGGCGCCGACAACGAGCACAGATACGCAGTATTTT.

V and J are TRBV7-2 and TRBJ2-2; TRBD1 matches at 7 bases. This CDR3 comprises 15 residues. Germline assignment: CDR1 SGHTA and CDR2 FQGNSA. V shed 2 bases and J 6 bases; nucleotides not matched to a gene: 6. The CDR3 DNA follows: TGTGCCAGCAGCTTAATGGGGCAGGGGGCCGGGGAGCTGTTTTTT. Amino acid sequence: CASSLMGQGAGELFF.

This rearrangement joins TRBV3-1 (or the pseudogene TRBV3-2) to TRBJ1-1; TRBD1 is a possible D gene (6 bases). Between the trimmed V and J ends, which lost 4 bases and 4 bases, there was a span of 16 bases. Germline V gene sequence: CDR1 LGHDT, CDR2 YNNKEL (reference sequence). The CDR3 covers 15 residues. This chain's CDR3 is CASSPDRSLRTEAFF. CDR3 sequence (DNA): TGTGCCAGCAGCCCTGACAGGTCCCTGCGCACTGAAGCTTTCTTT.

The genes are TRBV3-1 (or the pseudogene TRBV3-2) and TRBJ2-5, with 11 bases matching TRBD2. The germline V gene encodes CDR1 LGHDT and CDR2 YNNKEL (reference sequence). J lost 0 bases, V lost 6 bases, and 15 bases had no gene match. The CDR3 has 19 amino acids. CDR3 region: CASRHKGASGGTYQETQYF. CDR3 bases: TGTGCCAGCAGGCATAAAGGGGCTAGCGGGGGGACGTACCAAGAGACCCAGTACTTC.

The chain recombines TRBV2 with TRBJ1-2, with D perhaps matching TRBD1 (6 bases). Germline values: CDR1 SNHLY, CDR2 FYNNEI. The CDR3 covers 17 residues. Trimming removed 6 bases at V and 4 bases at J, with 24 bases between. CDR3 sequence (DNA): TGTGCCAGCAGCCTTGGGGGTGCGGGCAGGGACACCTATGGCTACACCTTC. Its protein is CASSLGGAGRDTYGYTF.

The J gene is TRBJ2-1, the V gene TRBV5-1; 9 bases fit TRBD1. The CDR3 loop spans 17 amino acids. The germline gives CDR1 SGHRS, CDR2 YFSETQ. V shed 2 bases and J 3 bases; nucleotides not matched to a gene: 9. The DNA for the CDR3 is TGCGCCAGCAGCTTATCCCCCGGGACAGGGTACTACAATGAGCAGTTCTTC. Protein sequence: CASSLSPGTGYYNEQFF.

The genes are TRBV20-1 and TRBJ1-2, with D perhaps TRBD1 (5 bases). The CDR3 length is 13 residues. Germline loops: CDR1 DFQATT, CDR2 SNEGSKA (reference sequence). V lost 3 bases to trimming and J lost 4 bases, with 12 bases between them. The CDR3 region has the DNA TGCAGTGCTAGTGAAGGGAGGGGCTATGGCTACACCTTC. Translating gives CSASEGRGYGYTF.

This clone was counted only a few times. The chain couples TRBV19 to TRBJ2-3; no clear D gene. Trimming pared 3 bases from V and 0 bases from J, leaving 10 bases between. Germline V gene data show CDR1 as LNHDA and CDR2 as SQIVND (reference sequence). This CDR3 has 15 amino acids. In DNA, the CDR3 is TGTGCCAGTAGTATGGCGGTCGGGAGCACAGATACGCAGTATTTT. Translated: CASSMAVGSTDTQYF.